This TCR beta chain was sequenced in a study of blood T cell repertoires in COVID-19. Germline-derived CDR1 and CDR2 are MNHEY and SVGEGT. The CDR3 sequence is 13 residues long. This clone has more than one count but fewer than ten. Relative to the germline gene, one junction end is altered; a read error may explain this. The same CDR3 can be traced to other DNA sequences in this sample. Repertoires were generated with immunoSEQ multiplex PCR, while TCRdb's copy carries only in-frame clones and drops some. The sample holds around 100,000 clones, roughly 85% seen once. This chain joins TRBV6-2 or TRBV6-3 and TRBJ1-5, with TRBD1 matching 8 bases. The TCR originated in a man in his fifties or sixties in a cohort sampled during active COVID-19. The sequenced sample was peripheral blood. The CDR3 reads CASSDRGKQPQHF. For the CDR3, the DNA is TGTGCCAGCAGTGACAGGGGCAAGCAGCCCCAGCATTTT.